The present TCR beta chain was sequenced within a study of T cells in localized non-small cell lung cancer. Study observations and caveats: Researchers found a median approximately 60 of the top 100 tumor clones in adjacent lung. T cell clonality was highest in uninvolved adjacent lung, above tumor. Higher blood T cell density went with longer overall survival.

The V segment lost 9 bases and the J segment 2 bases; nucleotides outside the gene matches: 13. CDR1 and CDR2 (germline): LNHDA, SQIVND (reference sequence). The CDR3 length is 15 residues. This clone is termed medium-sized. What it recognizes is unknown. Sequenced by immunoSEQ multiplex PCR; TCRdb stores in-frame clones only, minus some. Of 30,000 to 35,000 clones listed, roughly 86% are singletons. The rearrangement links TRBV19 to TRBJ2-7, with 7 bases matching TRBD2. The input for sequencing was peripheral blood, taken before any cancer treatment. The TCR sequence derives from a woman aged 40 to 75 with stage I lung adenocarcinoma. This CDR3 reads CASSVRGVGTYEQYF. The CDR3 DNA reads TGTGCCAGCAGTGTTCGGGGGGTCGGAACCTACGAGCAGTACTTC.